What follows are 9 T cell receptor beta chains derived from one specimen sequenced in a study of blood T cell repertoires in COVID-19. Using immunoSEQ multiplex PCR, the repertoire was profiled, and TCRdb retains in-frame clones only, with some absent. This table has hundreds of thousands of clones, roughly 79% appearing once. The source material was peripheral blood. Source of these receptors: a woman older than 75 with COVID-19, enrolled during active disease.

The chain combines TRBV27 with TRBJ2-7, with a tentative D call TRBD1 (6 bases). There are 15 residues in the CDR3. Per germline, CDR1 MNHEY and CDR2 SMNVEV (reference sequence). V lost 5 bases, J lost 1 base, and 15 bases lay in between. The CDR3, as DNA: TGTGCCAGCAGTAAGCTCCGGGACACTTCCTACGAGCAGTACTTC. This encodes CASSKLRDTSYEQYF.

The chain couples TRBV28 to TRBJ2-1; 8 positions agree with TRBD2. The V and J ends lost 5 bases and 4 bases, in that order; junction bases with no gene match: 4. The CDR3 spans 14 residues. Germline assignment: CDR1 MDHEN and CDR2 SYDVKM. The DNA of the CDR3 is TGTGCCAGCAGTGGGATAGCGGGGTACAATGAGCAGTTCTTC. Protein: CASSGIAGYNEQFF.

A note on this clone: Other DNA sequences in the same sample also yield this CDR3. This rearrangement joins TRBV6-2 or TRBV6-3 to TRBJ2-1; 12 nucleotides match TRBD2. CDR1 MNHEY and CDR2 SVGEGT come from the germline V gene. The CDR3 contains 16 residues. V was clipped by 2 bases and J by 7 bases; unmatched bases: 6. CDR3 nucleotide sequence: TGTGCCAGCAGTTACCTAGCGGGAGGGCCGAGGAATGAGCAGTTCTTC. Its translation is CASSYLAGGPRNEQFF.

J is TRBJ2-1 and V is TRBV7-2; 8 positions match TRBD2. This CDR3 spans 13 amino acids. Per the germline V gene, CDR1 is SGHTA and CDR2 is FQGNSA. J was trimmed by 15 bases and V by 1 base; bases with no gene match: 8. The CDR3 nucleotides read TGTGCCAGCAGCTTAGAGAGGGATCTAGCGGGGTTCTTC. Residues: CASSLERDLAGFF.

The chain is built from TRBV30 and TRBJ1-2; 8 bases align to TRBD1. In germline, CDR1 is GTSNPN, CDR2 SVGIG (reference sequence). The V gene end was trimmed by 5 bases and the J gene end by 4 bases; junction bases not matched to a gene: 3. The CDR3 totals 12 residues. The CDR3 reads CAWGQGSYGYTF. The CDR3, as DNA: TGTGCCTGGGGACAGGGATCCTATGGCTACACCTTC.

The gene calls are TRBV5-8 and TRBJ1-5; 7 bases are shared with TRBD1. Trimming took 3 bases from V and 1 from J; bases not matched to a gene: 7. The CDR3 consists of 16 residues. CDR1 and CDR2 (germline): SGHTS, YDEGEE. The CDR3 sequence is CASSSPTGVSNQPQHF. Written as DNA, the CDR3 is TGTGCCAGCAGCTCACCAACAGGGGTGAGCAATCAGCCCCAGCATTTT.

The CDR3, as DNA: TGTGCCAGCAGTATTACCGGGACAGGGATCCACGAGCAGTACTTC. It is translated as CASSITGTGIHEQYF. The rearrangement links TRBV28 to TRBJ2-7; 9 bases map to TRBD1. CDR1 and CDR2 (germline): MDHEN, SYDVKM. With V trimmed by 5 bases and J by 5 bases, 10 bases remained unmatched. The CDR3 totals 15 residues.

The V and J genes are TRBV27 and TRBJ2-7, with 7 bases aligning to TRBD1. Germline lookup yields CDR1 MNHEY and CDR2 SMNVEV (reference sequence). Germline trimming cut 7 bases from V and 0 bases from J; bases unmatched to any gene: 6. The CDR3 totals 14 residues. This chain's CDR3 is CASTTTGSSYEQYF. The CDR3 DNA follows: TGTGCCAGCACAACGACAGGGAGCTCCTACGAGCAGTACTTC.

The J gene is TRBJ1-5, the V gene TRBV5-6; 7 nucleotides agree with TRBD1. The CDR3 runs to 15 residues. The ends lost 1 base at V and 6 bases at J; junction bases unmatched: 7. CDR1 is SGHDT, CDR2 YYEEEE, per germline. CDR3: CASSLKDRDSQPQHF. The DNA for the CDR3 is TGTGCCAGCAGCTTGAAAGACAGGGATAGTCAGCCCCAGCATTTT.